This TCR beta chain is drawn from a study of neurological immune-mediated disorders. Study-level points and caveats: Multiple sclerosis patients had less TCR clonal expansion than even healthy controls, unlike HTLV-1-associated myelopathy.

The CDR3 has 13 residues. V was shortened by 4 bases and J by 2 bases, with 8 bases between the two germline ends. CDR1 is SGHTA and CDR2 is FQGNSA in the germline V gene. Ten or more counts support this clonotype. Its matching antigen is unknown. The authors produced cDNA by 5'RACE using 10-nucleotide random UMIs. TCRdb re-called the 5' RACE reads through MiXCR, storing one row per CDR3 protein. The data show roughly 62,000 distinct CDR3 sequences, over 10% seen once. The sample consisted of PBMCs. The chain links TRBV7-2 to TRBJ1-2; perhaps TRBD1 as D (6 bases). The origin of this receptor is a man aged 60-69 years in good health. The CDR3 DNA reads as TGTGCCAGCAGCTCCACAGGGAACTATGGCTACACCTTC. Translated, it gives CASSSTGNYGYTF.